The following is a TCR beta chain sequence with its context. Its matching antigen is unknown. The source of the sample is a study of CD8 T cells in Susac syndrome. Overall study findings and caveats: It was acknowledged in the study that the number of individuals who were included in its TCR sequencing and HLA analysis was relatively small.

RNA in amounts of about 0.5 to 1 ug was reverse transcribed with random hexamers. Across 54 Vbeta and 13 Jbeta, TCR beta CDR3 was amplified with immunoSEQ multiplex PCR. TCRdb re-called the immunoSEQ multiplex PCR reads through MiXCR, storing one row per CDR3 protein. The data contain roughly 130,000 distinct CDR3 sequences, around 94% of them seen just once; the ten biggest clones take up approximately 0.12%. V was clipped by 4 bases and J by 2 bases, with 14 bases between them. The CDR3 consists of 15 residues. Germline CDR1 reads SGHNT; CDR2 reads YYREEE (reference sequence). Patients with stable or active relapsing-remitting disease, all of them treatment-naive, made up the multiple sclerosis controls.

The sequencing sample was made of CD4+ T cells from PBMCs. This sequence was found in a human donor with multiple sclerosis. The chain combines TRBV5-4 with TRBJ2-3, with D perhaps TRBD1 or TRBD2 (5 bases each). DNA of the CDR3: TGTGCCAGCAGCGCACCCGGGACCTACACAGATACGCAGTATTTT. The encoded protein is CASSAPGTYTDTQYF.